This TCR beta chain was observed in a study of cytomegalovirus exposure and HLA in healthy donors. TCRdb's table, derived via immunoSEQ multiplex PCR, lists solely in-frame clones and lacks some. The table lists fewer than 250,000 clones, about 83% of them singletons. Germline lookup yields CDR1 SQVTM and CDR2 ANQGSEA. CDR3 length equals 14 residues. The V end lost 0 bases, the J end lost 3 bases, and 12 bases lay between the germline ends. The sequence was collected from a man younger than 35 in good health and CMV-seronegative. Sequencing was carried out using PBMCs. This chain connects TRBV29-1 to TRBJ2-7, with D uncertain. CDR3 bases: TGCAGCGTTGAAGAGAGACTGCCGTTCTACGAGCAGTACTTC. Its protein product is CSVEERLPFYEQYF.